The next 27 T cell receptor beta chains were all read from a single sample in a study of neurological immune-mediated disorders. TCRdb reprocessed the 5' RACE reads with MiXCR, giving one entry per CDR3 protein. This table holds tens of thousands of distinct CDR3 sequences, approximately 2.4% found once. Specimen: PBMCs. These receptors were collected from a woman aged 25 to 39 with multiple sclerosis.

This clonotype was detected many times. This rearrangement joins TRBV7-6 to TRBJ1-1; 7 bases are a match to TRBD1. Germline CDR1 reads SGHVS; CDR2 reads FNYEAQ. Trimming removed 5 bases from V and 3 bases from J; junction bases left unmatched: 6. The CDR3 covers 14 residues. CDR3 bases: TGTGCCAGCAGCGCCCCAGGGGGGGACACTGAAGCTTTCTTT. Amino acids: CASSAPGGDTEAFF. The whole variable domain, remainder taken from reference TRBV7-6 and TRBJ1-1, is GAGVSQSPRYKVTKRGQDVALRCDPISGHVSLYWYRQALGQGPEFLTYFNYEAQQDKSGLPNDRFSAERPEGSISTLTIQRTEQRDSAMYRCASSAPGGDTEAFFGQGTRLTVV.

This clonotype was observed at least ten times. The CDR3 DNA reads TGTGCCAGCAGCGAAACTAGCGGGGAGAATGAGCAGTTCTTC. Amino acid sequence: CASSETSGENEQFF. The chain carries TRBV11-2 and TRBJ2-1, with TRBD2 identical over 10 bases. CDR3 length: 14 residues. The junction had 5 bases not matched to a gene; V was cut back by 5 bases and J by 7 bases. Per the germline V gene, CDR1 is SGHAT and CDR2 is FQNNGV.

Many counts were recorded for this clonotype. The CDR3 DNA is TGCAGTGCTAGGGATAGCGGGAGGGCCGGCAGCGGGGAGCTGTTTTTT. This translates into CSARDSGRAGSGELFF. The genes are TRBV20-1 and TRBJ2-2, with 11 positions matching TRBD2. CDR3 length: 16 residues. The germline CDR1 and CDR2 sequences are DFQATT and SNEGSKA (reference sequence). Trimming removed 3 bases from V and 7 bases from J; junction bases left unmatched: 10.

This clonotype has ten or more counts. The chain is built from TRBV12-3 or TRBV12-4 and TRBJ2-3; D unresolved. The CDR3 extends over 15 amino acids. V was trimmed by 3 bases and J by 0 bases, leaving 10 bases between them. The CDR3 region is CASSFFDLSTDTQYF. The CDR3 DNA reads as TGTGCCAGCAGTTTTTTTGACCTTAGCACAGATACGCAGTATTTT.

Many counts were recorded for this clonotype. CDR3 region: CASSWTGGGTDTQYF. CDR3 DNA: TGTGCCAGCAGCTGGACAGGGGGCGGCACAGATACGCAGTATTTT. The chain combines TRBV5-5 with TRBJ2-3, with 11 positions matching TRBD1. Germline V gives CDR1 SGHKS, CDR2 YYEKEE (reference sequence). The length of the CDR3 is 15 residues. V shed 3 bases and J 1 base; nucleotides not matched to a gene: 1.

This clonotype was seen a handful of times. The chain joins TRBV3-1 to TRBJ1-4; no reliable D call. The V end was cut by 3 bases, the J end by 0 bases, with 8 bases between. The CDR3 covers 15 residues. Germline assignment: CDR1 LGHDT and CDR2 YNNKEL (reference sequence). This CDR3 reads CASSHSGATNEKLFF. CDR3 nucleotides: TGTGCCAGCAGCCACTCAGGAGCAACTAATGAAAAACTGTTTTTT.

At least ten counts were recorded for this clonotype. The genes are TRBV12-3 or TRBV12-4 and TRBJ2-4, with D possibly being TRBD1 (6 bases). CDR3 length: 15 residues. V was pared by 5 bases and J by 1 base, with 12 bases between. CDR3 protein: CASSPRGTAKNIQYF. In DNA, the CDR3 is TGTGCCAGCAGTCCTAGGGGGACGGCCAAAAACATTCAGTACTTC.

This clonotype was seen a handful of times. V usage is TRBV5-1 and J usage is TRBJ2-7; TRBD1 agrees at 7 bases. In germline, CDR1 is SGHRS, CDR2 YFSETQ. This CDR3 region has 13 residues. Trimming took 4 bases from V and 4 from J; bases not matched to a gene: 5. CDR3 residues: CASSMGQPYEQYF. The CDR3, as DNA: TGCGCCAGCAGCATGGGACAGCCATACGAGCAGTACTTC. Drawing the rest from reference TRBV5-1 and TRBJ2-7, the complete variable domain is KAGVTQTPRYLIKTRGQQVTLSCSPISGHRSVSWYQQTPGQGLQFLFEYFSETQRNKGNFPGRFSGRQFSNSRSEMNVSTLELGDSALYLCASSMGQPYEQYFGPGTRLTVT.

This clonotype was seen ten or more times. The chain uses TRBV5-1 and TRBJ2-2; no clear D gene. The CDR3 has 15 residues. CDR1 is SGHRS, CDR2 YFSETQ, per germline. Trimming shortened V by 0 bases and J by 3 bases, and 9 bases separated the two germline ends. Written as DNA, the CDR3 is TGCGCCAGCAGCTTGGTTGCAGATCACACCGGGGAGCTGTTTTTT. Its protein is CASSLVADHTGELFF.

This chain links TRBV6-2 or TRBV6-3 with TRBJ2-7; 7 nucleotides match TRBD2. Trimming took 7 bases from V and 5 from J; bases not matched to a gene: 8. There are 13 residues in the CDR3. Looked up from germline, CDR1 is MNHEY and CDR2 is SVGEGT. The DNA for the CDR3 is TGTGCCAGCATCCCCGGGACTATGAACGAGCAGTACTTC. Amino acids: CASIPGTMNEQYF.

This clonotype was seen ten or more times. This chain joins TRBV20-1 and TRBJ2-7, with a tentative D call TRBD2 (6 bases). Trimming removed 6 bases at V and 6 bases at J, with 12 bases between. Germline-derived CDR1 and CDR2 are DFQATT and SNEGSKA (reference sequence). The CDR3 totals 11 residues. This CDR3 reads CSARSGGEQYF. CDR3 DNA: TGCAGTGCGAGATCCGGGGGCGAGCAGTACTTC.

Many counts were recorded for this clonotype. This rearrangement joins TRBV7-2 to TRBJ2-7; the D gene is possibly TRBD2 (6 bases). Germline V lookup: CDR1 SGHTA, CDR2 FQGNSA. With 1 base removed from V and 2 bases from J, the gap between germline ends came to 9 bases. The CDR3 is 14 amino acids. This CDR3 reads CASSLGSGPYEQYF. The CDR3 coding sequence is TGTGCCAGCAGCTTAGGCAGCGGGCCCTACGAGCAGTACTTC.

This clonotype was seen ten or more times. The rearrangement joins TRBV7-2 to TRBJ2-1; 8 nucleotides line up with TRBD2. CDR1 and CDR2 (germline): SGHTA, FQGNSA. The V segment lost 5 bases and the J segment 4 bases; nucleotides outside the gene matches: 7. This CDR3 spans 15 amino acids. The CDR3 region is CASSRQRERYNEQFF. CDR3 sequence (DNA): TGTGCCAGCAGCCGCCAGCGGGAGCGGTACAATGAGCAGTTCTTC.

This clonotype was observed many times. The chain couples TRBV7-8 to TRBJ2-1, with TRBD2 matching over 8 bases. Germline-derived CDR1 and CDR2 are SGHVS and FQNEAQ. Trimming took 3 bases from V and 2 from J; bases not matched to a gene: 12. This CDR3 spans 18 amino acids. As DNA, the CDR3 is TGTGCCAGCAGCTTCCGTCAGCAGCGGGAGCTCACCTACAATGAGCAGTTCTTC. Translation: CASSFRQQRELTYNEQFF.

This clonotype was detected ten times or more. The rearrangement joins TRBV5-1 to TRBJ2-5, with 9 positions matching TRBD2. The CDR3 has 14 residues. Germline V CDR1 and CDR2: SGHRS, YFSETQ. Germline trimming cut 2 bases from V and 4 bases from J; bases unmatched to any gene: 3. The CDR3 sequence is CASSFSGRRETQYF. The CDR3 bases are TGCGCCAGCAGCTTTAGCGGGAGACGAGAGACCCAGTACTTC. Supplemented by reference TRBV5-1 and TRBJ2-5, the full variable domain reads KAGVTQTPRYLIKTRGQQVTLSCSPISGHRSVSWYQQTPGQGLQFLFEYFSETQRNKGNFPGRFSGRQFSNSRSEMNVSTLELGDSALYLCASSFSGRRETQYFGPGTRLLVL.

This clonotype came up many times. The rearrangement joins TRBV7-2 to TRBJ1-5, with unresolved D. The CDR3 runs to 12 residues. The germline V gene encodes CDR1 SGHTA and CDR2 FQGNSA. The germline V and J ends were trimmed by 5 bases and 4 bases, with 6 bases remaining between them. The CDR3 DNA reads TGTGCCAGCAGCCCGTATAATCAGCCCCAGCATTTT. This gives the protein CASSPYNQPQHF.

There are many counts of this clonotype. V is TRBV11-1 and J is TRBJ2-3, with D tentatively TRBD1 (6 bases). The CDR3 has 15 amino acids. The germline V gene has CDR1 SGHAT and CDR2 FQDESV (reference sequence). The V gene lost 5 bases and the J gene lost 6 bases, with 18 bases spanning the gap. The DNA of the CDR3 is TGTGCCAGCAGCGCCGGTGGGGGCATCGTGGATACGCAGTATTTT. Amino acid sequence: CASSAGGGIVDTQYF.

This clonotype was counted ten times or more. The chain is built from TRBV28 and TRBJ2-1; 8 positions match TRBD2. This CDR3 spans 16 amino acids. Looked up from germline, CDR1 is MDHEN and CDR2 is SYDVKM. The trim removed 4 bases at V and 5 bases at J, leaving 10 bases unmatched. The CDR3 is CASSSSSGSIDNEQFF. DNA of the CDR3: TGTGCCAGCAGTTCCTCAAGCGGGAGCATCGACAATGAGCAGTTCTTC. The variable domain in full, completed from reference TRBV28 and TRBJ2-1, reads DVKVTQSSRYLVKRTGEKVFLECVQDMDHENMFWYRQDPGLGLRLIYFSYDVKMKEKGDIPEGYSVSREKKERFSLILESASTNQTSMYLCASSSSSGSIDNEQFFGPGTRLTVL.

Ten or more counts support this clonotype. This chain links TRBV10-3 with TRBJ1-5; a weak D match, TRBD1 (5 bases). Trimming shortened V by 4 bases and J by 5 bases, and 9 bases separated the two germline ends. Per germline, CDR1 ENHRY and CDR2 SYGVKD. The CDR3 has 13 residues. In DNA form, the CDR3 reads TGTGCCATCAGTGGGGGCTTGGATCAGCCCCAGCATTTT. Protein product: CAISGGLDQPQHF.

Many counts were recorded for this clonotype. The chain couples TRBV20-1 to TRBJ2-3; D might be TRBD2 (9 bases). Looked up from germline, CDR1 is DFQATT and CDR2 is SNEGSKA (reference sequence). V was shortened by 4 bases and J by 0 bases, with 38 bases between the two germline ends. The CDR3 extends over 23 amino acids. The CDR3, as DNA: TGCAGTGCTACGGGGGTGGCAGGGGGCCGGGGAGCGGGAGGTTCCCCTAGCACAGATACGCAGTATTTT. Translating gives CSATGVAGGRGAGGSPSTDTQYF.

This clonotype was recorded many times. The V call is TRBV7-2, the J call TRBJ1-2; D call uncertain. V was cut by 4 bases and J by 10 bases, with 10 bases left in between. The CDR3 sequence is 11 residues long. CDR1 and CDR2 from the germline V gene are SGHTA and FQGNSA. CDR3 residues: CASSSTWDYTF. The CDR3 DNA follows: TGTGCCAGCAGCTCCACCTGGGACTACACCTTC.

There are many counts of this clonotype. For the CDR3, the DNA is TGTGCCACCAGCTCCCAGGGTAATTCTGGGGCCAACGTCCTGACTTTC. Translation gives CATSSQGNSGANVLTF. The chain combines TRBV15 with TRBJ2-6, with D perhaps TRBD1 (5 bases). This CDR3 spans 16 amino acids. V lost 5 bases to trimming and J lost 1 base, with 12 bases between them. Germline V gives CDR1 LNHNV, CDR2 YYDKDF (reference sequence).

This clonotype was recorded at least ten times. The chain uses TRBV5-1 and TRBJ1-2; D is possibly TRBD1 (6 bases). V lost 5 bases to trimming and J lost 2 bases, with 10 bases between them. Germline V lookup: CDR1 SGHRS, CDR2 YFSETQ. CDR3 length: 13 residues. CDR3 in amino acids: CASRQGLNYGYTF. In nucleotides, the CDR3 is TGCGCCAGCAGACAGGGTTTAAACTATGGCTACACCTTC. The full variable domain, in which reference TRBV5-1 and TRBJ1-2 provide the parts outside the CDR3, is KAGVTQTPRYLIKTRGQQVTLSCSPISGHRSVSWYQQTPGQGLQFLFEYFSETQRNKGNFPGRFSGRQFSNSRSEMNVSTLELGDSALYLCASRQGLNYGYTFGSGTRLTVV.

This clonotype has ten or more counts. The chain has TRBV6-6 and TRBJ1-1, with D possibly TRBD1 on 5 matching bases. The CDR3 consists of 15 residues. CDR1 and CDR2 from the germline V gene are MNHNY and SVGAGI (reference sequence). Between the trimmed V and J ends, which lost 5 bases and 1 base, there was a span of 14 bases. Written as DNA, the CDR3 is TGTGCCAGCAGTCACGGAGGGGCAGAGAACACTGAAGCTTTCTTT. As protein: CASSHGGAENTEAFF.

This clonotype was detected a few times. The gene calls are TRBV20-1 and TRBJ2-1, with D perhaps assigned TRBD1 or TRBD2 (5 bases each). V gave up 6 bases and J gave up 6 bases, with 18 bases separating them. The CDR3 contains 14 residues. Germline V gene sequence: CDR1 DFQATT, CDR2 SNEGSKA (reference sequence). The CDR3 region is CSARIPGTSNEQFF. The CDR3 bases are TGCAGTGCGAGGATTCCGGGGACCTCCAATGAGCAGTTCTTC.

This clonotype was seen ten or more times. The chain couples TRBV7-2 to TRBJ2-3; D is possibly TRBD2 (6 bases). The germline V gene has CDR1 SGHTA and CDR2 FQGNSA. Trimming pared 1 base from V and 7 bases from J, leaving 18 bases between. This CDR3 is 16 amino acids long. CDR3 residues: CASSLDPSGVVNTQYF. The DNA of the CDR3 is TGTGCCAGCAGCTTAGATCCCTCGGGAGTAGTGAATACGCAGTATTTT.

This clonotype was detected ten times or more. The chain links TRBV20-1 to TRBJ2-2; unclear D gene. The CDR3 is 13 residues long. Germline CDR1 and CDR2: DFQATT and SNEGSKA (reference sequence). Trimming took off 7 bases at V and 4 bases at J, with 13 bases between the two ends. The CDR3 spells CSVRSAVTGELFF. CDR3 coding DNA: TGCAGTGTCAGATCGGCGGTCACCGGGGAGCTGTTTTTT.